The clone carrying this T cell receptor beta chain came up a few times. Its antigen is still unknown. This CDR3 contains 16 residues. The sample comes from a study of blood T cells in healthy people across ages. Regarding the study as a whole: PBMCs went unsorted, and a conclusive naive versus antigen-experienced comparison was therefore prevented.

A sample-barcoded 5' primer and a J-beta primer mix were used in a second PCR of about 7 to 12 cycles. TCRdb passed the 5' RACE reads through MiXCR, listing each CDR3 protein once. This table has around 690,000 distinct CDR3 sequences, under 70% appearing once. Total RNA was isolated from each sample in quantities of at least 6 micrograms. The rearrangement joins TRBV21-1 to TRBJ2-1; the table names TRBD1, a call not compared with the DNA. TRBV21-1 is termed a pseudogene. The sequence derives from a man between 60 and 75 years old in good health. The specimen sequenced was blood. CDR3 amino acids: CASSYRPGQVHNEQFF. The CDR3 DNA reads TGTGCCAGCAGCTACCGGCCGGGACAGGTCCACAATGAGCAGTTCTTC.